This TCR beta chain derives from a study of T-cell memory formation after mild COVID-19. A few counts support this clonotype. Germline CDR1 is DFQATT and CDR2 is SNEGSKA (reference sequence). The V and J ends lost 0 bases and 6 bases, in that order; junction bases with no gene match: 7. The CDR3 has 17 amino acids. TCRdb re-called the 5' RACE reads through MiXCR, storing one row per CDR3 protein. The sample holds 200,000 or so distinct CDR3 sequences, approximately 20% seen once. This sequence was found in an adult woman who had mild COVID-19 (a few samples of this study predate the infection). Cell type and time point are not known. The V call is TRBV20-1, the J call TRBJ2-1, with TRBD2 matching 14 bases. Sequenced input: PBMCs or a T cell subset sorted from them (not recorded which). CDR3 region: CSAREGTSGRGGNEQFF. The CDR3, as DNA: TGCAGTGCTAGAGAAGGGACTAGCGGGAGAGGCGGCAATGAGCAGTTCTTC.